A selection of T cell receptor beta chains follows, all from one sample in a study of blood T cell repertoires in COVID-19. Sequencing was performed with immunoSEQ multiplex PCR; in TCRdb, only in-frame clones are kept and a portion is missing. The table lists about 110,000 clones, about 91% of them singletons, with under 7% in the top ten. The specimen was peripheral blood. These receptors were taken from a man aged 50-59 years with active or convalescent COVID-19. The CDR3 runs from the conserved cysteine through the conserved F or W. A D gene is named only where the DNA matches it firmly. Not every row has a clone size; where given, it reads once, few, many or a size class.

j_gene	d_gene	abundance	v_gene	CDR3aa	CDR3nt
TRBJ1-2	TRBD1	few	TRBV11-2	CASSLLGTGADYGYTF	TGTGCCAGCAGCTTACTTGGGACAGGGGCCGACTATGGCTACACCTTC
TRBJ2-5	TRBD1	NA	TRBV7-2	CASSLMGQGVGETQYF	TGTGCCAGCAGCTTGATGGGACAGGGGGTGGGAGAGACCCAGTACTTC
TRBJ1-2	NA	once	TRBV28	CASSTFGQLDYGYTF	TGTGCCAGCAGCACCTTCGGACAGCTTGACTATGGCTACACCTTC
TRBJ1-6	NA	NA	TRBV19	CASSMGQYNSPLHF	TGTGCCAGTAGTATGGGGCAGTATAATTCACCCCTCCACTTT
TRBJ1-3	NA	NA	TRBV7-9	CASSSLGNTIYF	TGTGCCAGCAGCTCCCTTGGAAACACCATATATTTT
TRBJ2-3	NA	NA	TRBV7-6	CASRGPTDTQYF	TGTGCCAGCAGGGGCCCGACAGATACGCAGTATTTT
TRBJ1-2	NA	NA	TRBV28	CASSLDALANYGYTF	TGTGCCAGCAGTTTAGACGCACTAGCTAACTATGGCTACACCTTC
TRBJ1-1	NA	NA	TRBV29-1	CSAVTGNTEAFF	TGCAGCGCAGTGACAGGGAACACTGAAGCTTTCTTT
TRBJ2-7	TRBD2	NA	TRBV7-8	CASSLGGGYEQYF	TGTGCCAGCAGCTTGGGGGGGGGCTACGAGCAGTACTTC
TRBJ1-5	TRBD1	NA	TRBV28	CASSPGTGGRNQPQHF	TGTGCCAGCAGTCCCGGGACAGGGGGGAGGAATCAGCCCCAGCATTTT
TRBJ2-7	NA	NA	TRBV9	CASSVLASSYEQYF	TGTGCCAGCAGCGTATTAGCGAGTTCCTACGAGCAGTACTTC
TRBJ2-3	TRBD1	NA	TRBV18	CASSPGQGGSADTQYF	TGTGCCAGCTCACCGGGACAGGGGGGTAGCGCAGATACGCAGTATTTT
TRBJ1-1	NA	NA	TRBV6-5	CASQENTEAFF	TGTGCCAGCCAGGAGAACACTGAAGCTTTCTTT
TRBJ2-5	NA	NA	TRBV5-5	CASSPIPGGLGETQYF	TGTGCCAGCAGCCCTATCCCTGGAGGGTTAGGGGAGACCCAGTACTTC
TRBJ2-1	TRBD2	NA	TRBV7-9	CASSGRLAGERDEQFF	TGTGCCAGCAGCGGCCGACTAGCGGGAGAACGCGATGAGCAGTTCTTC
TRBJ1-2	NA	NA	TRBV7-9	CASSQGTDYGYTF	TGTGCCAGCAGCCAGGGGACGGATTATGGCTACACCTTC
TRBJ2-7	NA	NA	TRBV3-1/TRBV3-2	CASSHERGYEQYF	TGTGCCAGCAGCCACGAAAGGGGGTACGAGCAGTACTTC
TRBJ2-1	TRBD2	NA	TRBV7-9	CASSSRLAEFYNEQFF	TGTGCCAGCAGTTCCCGACTAGCGGAGTTCTACAATGAGCAGTTCTTC
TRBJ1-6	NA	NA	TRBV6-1	CASSLTNSYNSPLHF	TGTGCCAGCAGTTTAACCAACAGTTATAATTCACCCCTCCACTTT
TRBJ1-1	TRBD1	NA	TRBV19	CASSMAGQGAIEAFF	TGTGCCAGTAGTATGGCGGGACAGGGGGCGATTGAAGCTTTCTTT
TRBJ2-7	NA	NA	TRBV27	CASSLQGNEQYF	TGTGCCAGCAGTCTTCAGGGAAACGAGCAGTACTTC
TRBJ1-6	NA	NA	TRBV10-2	CASTVQGNSPLHF	TGCGCCAGCACGGTCCAGGGAAATTCACCCCTCCACTTT
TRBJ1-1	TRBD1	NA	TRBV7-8	CASSSGDRVMNTEAFF	TGTGCCAGCAGCTCCGGGGACAGAGTTATGAACACTGAAGCTTTCTTT
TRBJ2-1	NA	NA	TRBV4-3	CASSQVPVTGADEQFF	TGCGCCAGCAGCCAAGTGCCCGTGACAGGAGCGGATGAGCAGTTCTTC
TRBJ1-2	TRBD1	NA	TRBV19	CASSRTGIGYTF	TGTGCCAGTAGTCGGACAGGGATTGGCTACACCTTC
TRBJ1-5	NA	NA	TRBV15	CATSYSTGSNQPQHF	TGTGCCACCAGCTACTCAACAGGTAGCAATCAGCCCCAGCATTTT
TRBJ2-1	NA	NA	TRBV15	CATRVSPGLSYNEQFF	TGTGCCACCAGGGTTAGTCCGGGACTTTCCTACAATGAGCAGTTCTTC
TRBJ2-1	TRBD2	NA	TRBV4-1	CASRGTSGVNEQFF	TGCGCCAGCAGAGGGACTAGCGGGGTCAATGAGCAGTTCTTC
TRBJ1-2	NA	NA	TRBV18	CASSPREGAENGYTF	TGTGCCAGCTCACCACGAGAGGGTGCTGAGAATGGCTACACCTTC
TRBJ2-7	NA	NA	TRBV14	CASSQGRRVEQYF	TGTGCCAGCAGCCAAGGGCGCAGGGTCGAGCAGTACTTC
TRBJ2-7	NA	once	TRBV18	CASGPTYGDEQYF	TGTGCCAGCGGACCCACCTACGGGGACGAGCAGTACTTC
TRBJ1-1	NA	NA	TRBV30	CAWSAGVSTEAFF	TGTGCCTGGAGTGCAGGGGTTAGCACTGAAGCTTTCTTT
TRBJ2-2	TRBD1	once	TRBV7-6	CASSFTGGGGTGELFF	TGTGCCAGCAGCTTCACAGGGGGCGGTGGCACCGGGGAGCTGTTTTTT
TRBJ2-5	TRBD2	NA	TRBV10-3	CAISELAGVPETQYF	TGTGCCATCAGTGAACTAGCGGGAGTCCCAGAGACCCAGTACTTC
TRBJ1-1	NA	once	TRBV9	CASSVGRGNTEAFF	TGTGCCAGCAGCGTAGGAAGGGGGAACACTGAAGCTTTCTTT
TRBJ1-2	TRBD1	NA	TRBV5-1	CASSPDSDRVDGYTF	TGCGCCAGCAGCCCCGACTCCGACAGGGTTGATGGCTACACCTTC